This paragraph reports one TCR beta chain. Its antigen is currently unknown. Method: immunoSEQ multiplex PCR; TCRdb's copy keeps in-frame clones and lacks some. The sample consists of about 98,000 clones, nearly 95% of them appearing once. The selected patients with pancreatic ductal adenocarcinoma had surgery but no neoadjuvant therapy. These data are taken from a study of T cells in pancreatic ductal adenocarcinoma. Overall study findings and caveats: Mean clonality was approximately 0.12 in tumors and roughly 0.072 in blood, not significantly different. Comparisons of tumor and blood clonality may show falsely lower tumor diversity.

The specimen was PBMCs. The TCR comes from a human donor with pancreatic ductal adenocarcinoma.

The CDR3 region is CASRTGSGETQYF. The CDR3 coding sequence is TGTGCCAGCAGGACAGGGTCAGGAGAGACCCAGTACTTC. The chain uses TRBV6-1 and TRBJ2-5; 7 bases match TRBD1. Trimming removed 6 bases from V and 4 bases from J; junction bases left unmatched: 5. CDR1 and CDR2 from the germline V gene are MNHNS and SASEGT. CDR3 length: 13 residues.